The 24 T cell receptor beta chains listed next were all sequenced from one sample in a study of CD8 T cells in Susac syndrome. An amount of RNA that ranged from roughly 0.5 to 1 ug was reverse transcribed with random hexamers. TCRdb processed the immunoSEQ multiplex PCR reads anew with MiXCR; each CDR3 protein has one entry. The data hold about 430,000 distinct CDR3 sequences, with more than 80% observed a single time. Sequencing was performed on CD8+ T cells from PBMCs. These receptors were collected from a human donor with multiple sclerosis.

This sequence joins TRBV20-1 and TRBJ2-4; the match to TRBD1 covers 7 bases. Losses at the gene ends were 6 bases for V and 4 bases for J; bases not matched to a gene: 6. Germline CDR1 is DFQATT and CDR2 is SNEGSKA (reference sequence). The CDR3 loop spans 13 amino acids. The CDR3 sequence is CSATDRKKNIQYF. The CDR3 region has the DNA TGCAGTGCCACGGACAGGAAAAAAAACATTCAGTACTTC.

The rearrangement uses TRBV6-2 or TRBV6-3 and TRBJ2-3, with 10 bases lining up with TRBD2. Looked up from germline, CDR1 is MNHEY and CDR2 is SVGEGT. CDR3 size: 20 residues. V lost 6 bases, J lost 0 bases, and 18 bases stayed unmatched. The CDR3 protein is CASSYPSLAGWDSSTDTQYF. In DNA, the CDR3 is TGTGCCAGCAGCTACCCCTCACTAGCGGGGTGGGATTCTAGCACAGATACGCAGTATTTT.

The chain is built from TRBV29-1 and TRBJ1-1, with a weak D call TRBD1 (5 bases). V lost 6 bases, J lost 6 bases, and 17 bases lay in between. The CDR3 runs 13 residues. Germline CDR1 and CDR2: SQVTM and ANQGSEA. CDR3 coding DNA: TGCAGCGTGGGAACGGGGGACTACGCTGAAGCTTTCTTT. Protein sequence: CSVGTGDYAEAFF.

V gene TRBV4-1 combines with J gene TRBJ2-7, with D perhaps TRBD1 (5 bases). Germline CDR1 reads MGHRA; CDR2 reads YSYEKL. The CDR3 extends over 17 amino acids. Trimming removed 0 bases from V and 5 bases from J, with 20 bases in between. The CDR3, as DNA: TGCGCCAGCAGCCAAGAAGTAGGGGCCCCTCGGTTGGACGAGCAGTACTTC. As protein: CASSQEVGAPRLDEQYF.

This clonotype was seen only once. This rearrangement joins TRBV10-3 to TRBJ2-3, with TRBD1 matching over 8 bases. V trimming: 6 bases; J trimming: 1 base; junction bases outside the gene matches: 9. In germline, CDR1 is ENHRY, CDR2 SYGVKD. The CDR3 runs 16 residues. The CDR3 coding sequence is TGTGCCATCAGAGGGGGACAGGTCGATGGCACAGATACGCAGTATTTT. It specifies CAIRGGQVDGTDTQYF.

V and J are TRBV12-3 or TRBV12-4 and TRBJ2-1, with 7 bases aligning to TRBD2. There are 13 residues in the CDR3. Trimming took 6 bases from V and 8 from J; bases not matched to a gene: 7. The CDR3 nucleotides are TGTGCCAGCAGGGGTAGGGAGGGCGATGAGCAGTTCTTC. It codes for CASRGREGDEQFF.

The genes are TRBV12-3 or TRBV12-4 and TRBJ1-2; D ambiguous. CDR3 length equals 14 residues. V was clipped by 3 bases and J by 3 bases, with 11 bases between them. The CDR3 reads CASSFFDTDYGYTF. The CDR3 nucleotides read TGTGCCAGCAGTTTTTTCGACACCGACTATGGCTACACCTTC.

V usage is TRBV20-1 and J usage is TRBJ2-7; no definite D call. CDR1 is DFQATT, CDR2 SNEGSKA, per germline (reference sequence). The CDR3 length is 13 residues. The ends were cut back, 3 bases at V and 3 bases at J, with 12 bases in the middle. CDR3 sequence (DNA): TGCAGTGCTAGTTTGTCTCCAGGCTACGAGCAGTACTTC. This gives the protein CSASLSPGYEQYF.

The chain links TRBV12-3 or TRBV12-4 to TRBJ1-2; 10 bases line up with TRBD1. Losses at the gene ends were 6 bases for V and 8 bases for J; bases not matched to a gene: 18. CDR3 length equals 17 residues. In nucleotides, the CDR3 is TGTGCCAGCAGCTCTGCCGGGACAGGGGATTTCTATGCGGGCTACACCTTC. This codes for CASSSAGTGDFYAGYTF.

Here the CDR3 reads CASSPPRGYNEQFF. CDR3 in DNA: TGTGCCAGCAGCCCACCCAGGGGTTACAATGAGCAGTTCTTC. The chain uses TRBV11-2 and TRBJ2-1, with a possible D match to TRBD1 (6 bases). The ends were cut back, 5 bases at V and 4 bases at J, with 12 bases in the middle. The CDR3 covers 14 residues. Germline V CDR1 and CDR2: SGHAT, FQNNGV.

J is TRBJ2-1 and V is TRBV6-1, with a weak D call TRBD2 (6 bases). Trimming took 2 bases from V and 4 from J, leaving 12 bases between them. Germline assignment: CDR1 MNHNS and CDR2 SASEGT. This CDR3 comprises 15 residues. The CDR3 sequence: CASSELRDFYNEQFF. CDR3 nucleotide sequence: TGTGCCAGCAGTGAACTCAGGGACTTTTACAATGAGCAGTTCTTC.

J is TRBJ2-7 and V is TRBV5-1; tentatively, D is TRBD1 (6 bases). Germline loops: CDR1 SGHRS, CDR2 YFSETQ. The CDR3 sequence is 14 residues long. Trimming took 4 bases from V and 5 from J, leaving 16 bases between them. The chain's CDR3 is CASSAGTWGNEQYF. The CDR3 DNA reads TGCGCCAGCAGCGCCGGGACATGGGGTAACGAGCAGTACTTC.

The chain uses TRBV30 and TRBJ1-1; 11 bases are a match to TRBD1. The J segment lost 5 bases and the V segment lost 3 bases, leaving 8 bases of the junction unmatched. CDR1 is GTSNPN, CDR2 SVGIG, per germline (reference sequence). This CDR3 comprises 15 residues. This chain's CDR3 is CAWRPGQGAHTEAFF. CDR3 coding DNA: TGTGCCTGGAGGCCAGGACAGGGGGCGCATACTGAAGCTTTCTTT.

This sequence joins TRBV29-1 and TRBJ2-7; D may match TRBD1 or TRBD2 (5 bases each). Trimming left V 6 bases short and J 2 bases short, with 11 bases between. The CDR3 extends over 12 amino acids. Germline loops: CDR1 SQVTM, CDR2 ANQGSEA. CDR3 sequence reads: CSVLVGAYEQYF. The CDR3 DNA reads TGCAGCGTCCTTGTGGGGGCCTACGAGCAGTACTTC.

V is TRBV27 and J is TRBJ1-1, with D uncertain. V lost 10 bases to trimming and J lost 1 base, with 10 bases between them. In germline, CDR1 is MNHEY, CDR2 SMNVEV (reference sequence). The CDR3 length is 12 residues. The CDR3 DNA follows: TGTGCCACCGGAATCCCGAACACTGAAGCTTTCTTT. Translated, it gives CATGIPNTEAFF.

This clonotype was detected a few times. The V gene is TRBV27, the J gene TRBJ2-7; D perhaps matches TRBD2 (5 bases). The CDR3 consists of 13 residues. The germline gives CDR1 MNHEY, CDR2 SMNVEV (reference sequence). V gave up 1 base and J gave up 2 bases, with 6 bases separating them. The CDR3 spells CASSLLGAYEQYF. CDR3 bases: TGTGCCAGCAGTTTATTGGGAGCCTACGAGCAGTACTTC.

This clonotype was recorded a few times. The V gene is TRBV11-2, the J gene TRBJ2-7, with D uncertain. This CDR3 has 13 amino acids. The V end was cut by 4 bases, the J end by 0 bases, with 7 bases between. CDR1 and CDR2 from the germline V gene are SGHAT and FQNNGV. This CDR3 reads CASSYTSSYEQYF. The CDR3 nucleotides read TGTGCCAGCAGCTACACCAGCTCCTACGAGCAGTACTTC.

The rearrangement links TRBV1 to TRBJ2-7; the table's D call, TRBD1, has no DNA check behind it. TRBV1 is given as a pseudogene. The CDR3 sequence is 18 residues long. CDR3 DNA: TGCACCAGCAGCCCAAGTATGAGACAGACCAAATTAAGATACGAGCAGTACTTC. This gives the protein CTSSPSMRQTKLRYEQYF.

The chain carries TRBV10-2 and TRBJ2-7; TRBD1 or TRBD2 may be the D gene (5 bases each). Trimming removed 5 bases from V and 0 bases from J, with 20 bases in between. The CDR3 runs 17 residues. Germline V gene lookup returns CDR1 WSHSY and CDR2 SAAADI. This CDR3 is CASSNSLPGRGSYEQYF. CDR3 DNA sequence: TGCGCCAGCAGTAATTCTCTACCGGGACGGGGCTCCTACGAGCAGTACTTC.

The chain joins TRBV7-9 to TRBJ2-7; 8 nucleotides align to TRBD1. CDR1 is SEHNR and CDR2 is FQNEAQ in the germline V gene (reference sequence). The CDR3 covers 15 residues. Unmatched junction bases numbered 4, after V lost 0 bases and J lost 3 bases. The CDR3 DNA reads TGTGCCAGCAGCTTAGCACAGGGGGTAATCTACGAGCAGTACTTC. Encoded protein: CASSLAQGVIYEQYF.

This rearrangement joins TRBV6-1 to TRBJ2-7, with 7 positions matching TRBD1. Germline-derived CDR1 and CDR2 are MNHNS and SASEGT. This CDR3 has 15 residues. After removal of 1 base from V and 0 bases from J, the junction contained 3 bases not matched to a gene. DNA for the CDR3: TGTGCCAGCAGTGAAGGACAGGGCGGCTCCTACGAGCAGTACTTC. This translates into CASSEGQGGSYEQYF.

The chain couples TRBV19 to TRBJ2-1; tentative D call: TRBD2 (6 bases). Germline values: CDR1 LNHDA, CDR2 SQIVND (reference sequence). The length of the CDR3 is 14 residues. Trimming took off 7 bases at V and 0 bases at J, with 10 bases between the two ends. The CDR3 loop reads CASTRENSYNEQFF. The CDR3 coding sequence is TGTGCCAGTACTCGGGAGAACTCCTACAATGAGCAGTTCTTC.

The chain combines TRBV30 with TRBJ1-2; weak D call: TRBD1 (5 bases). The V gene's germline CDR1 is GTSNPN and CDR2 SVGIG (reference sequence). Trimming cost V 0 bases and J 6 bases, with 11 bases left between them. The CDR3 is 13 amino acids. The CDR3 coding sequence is TGTGCCTGGAGTGTACCAGGGTACCATGGCTACACCTTC. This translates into CAWSVPGYHGYTF.

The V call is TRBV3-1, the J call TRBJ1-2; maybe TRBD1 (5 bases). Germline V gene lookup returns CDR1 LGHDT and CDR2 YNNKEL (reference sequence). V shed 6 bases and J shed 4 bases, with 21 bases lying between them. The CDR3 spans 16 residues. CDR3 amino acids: CASSTMGGDTFYGYTF. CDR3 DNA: TGTGCCAGCAGTACCATGGGGGGAGATACATTCTATGGCTACACCTTC. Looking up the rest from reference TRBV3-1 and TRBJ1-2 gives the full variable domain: DTAVSQTPKYLVTQMGNDKSIKCEQNLGHDTMYWYKQDSKKFLKIMFSYNNKELIINETVPNRFSPKSPDKAHLNLHINSLELGDSAVYFCASSTMGGDTFYGYTFGSGTRLTVV.